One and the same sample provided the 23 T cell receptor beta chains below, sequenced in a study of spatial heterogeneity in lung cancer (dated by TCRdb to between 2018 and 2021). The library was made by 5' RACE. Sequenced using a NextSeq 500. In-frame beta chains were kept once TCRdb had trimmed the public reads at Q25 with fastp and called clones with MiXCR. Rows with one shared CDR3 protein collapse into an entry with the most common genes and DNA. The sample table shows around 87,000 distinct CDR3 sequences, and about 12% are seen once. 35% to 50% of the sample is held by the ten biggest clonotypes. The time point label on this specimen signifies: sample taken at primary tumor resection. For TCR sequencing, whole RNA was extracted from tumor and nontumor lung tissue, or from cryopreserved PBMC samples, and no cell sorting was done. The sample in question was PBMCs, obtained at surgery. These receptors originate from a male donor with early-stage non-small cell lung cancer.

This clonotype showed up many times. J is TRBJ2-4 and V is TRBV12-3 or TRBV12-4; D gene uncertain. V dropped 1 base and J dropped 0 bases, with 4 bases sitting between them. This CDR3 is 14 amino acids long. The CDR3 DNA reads TGTGCCAGCAGTTTAGGGCTAGCCAAAAACATTCAGTACTTC. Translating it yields CASSLGLAKNIQYF.

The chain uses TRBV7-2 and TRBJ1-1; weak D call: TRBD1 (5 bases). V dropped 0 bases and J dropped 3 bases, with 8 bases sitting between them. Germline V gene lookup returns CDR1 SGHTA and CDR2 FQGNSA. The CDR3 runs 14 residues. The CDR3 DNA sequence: TGTGCCAGCAGCTTAGCCAGGGAGGACACTGAAGCTTTCTTT. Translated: CASSLAREDTEAFF.

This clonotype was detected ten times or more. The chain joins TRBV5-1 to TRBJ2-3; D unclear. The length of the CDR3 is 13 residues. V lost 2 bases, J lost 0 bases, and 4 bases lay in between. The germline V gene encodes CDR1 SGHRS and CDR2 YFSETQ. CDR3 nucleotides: TGCGCCAGCAGCTTTCTAAGCACAGATACGCAGTATTTT. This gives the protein CASSFLSTDTQYF.

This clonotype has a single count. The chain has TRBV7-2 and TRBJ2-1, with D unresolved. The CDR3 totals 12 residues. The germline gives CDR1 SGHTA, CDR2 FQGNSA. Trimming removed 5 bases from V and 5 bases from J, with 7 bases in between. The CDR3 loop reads CASSPTHNEQFF. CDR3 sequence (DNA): TGTGCCAGCAGCCCCACCCACAATGAGCAGTTCTTC.

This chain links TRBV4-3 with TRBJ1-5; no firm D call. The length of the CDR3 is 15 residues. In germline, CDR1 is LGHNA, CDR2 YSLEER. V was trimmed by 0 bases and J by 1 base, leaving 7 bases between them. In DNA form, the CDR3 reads TGCGCCAGCAGCCAAGATTTTGGCAGCAATCAGCCCCAGCATTTT. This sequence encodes CASSQDFGSNQPQHF.

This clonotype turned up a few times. The CDR3 DNA sequence: TGTGCCAGCAGTTTAGAGTTAGCCGGGGAGCAGTACTTC. Protein: CASSLELAGEQYF. V is TRBV12-3 or TRBV12-4 and J is TRBJ2-7; D gene ambiguous. The CDR3 has 13 amino acids. The V end lost 1 base, the J end lost 7 bases, and 11 bases lay between the germline ends.

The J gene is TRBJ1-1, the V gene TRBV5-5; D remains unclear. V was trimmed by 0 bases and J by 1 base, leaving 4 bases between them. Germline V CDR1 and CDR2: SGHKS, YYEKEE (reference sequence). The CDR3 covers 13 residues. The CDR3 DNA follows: TGTGCCAGCAGCTTGGGGCCGAACACTGAAGCTTTCTTT. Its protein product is CASSLGPNTEAFF. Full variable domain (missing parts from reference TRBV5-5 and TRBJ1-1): DAGVTQSPTHLIKTRGQQVTLRCSPISGHKSVSWYQQVLGQGPQFIFQYYEKEERGRGNFPDRFSARQFPNYSSELNVNALLLGDSALYLCASSLGPNTEAFFGQGTRLTVV.

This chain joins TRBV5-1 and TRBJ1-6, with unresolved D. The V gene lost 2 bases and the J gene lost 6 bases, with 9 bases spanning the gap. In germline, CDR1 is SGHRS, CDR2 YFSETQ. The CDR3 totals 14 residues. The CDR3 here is CASSLDTVNSPLHF. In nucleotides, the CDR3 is TGCGCCAGCAGCTTAGATACAGTTAATTCACCCCTCCACTTT.

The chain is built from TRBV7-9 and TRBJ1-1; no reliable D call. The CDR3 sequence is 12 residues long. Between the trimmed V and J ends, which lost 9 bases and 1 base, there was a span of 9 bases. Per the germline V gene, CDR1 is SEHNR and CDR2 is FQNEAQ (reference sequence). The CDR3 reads CASSRTNTEAFF. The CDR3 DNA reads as TGTGCCAGTTCCCGGACGAACACTGAAGCTTTCTTT.

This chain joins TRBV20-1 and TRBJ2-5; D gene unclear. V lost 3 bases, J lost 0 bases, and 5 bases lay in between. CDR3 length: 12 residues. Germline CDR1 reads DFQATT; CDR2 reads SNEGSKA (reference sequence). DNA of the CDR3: TGCAGTGCTAGCCCCTACCAAGAGACCCAGTACTTC. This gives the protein CSASPYQETQYF.

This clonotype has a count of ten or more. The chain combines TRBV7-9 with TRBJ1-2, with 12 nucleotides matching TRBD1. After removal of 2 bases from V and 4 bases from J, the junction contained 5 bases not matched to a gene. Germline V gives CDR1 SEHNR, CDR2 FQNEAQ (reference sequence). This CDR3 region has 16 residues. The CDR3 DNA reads TGTGCCAGCAGCTTATCCGGGACAGGGGGCAGCTATGGCTACACCTTC. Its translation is CASSLSGTGGSYGYTF. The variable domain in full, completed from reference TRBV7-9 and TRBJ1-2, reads DTGVSQNPRHKITKRGQNVTFRCDPISEHNRLYWYRQTLGQGPEFLTYFQNEAQLEKSRLLSDRFSAERPKGSFSTLEIQRTEQGDSAMYLCASSLSGTGGSYGYTFGSGTRLTVV.

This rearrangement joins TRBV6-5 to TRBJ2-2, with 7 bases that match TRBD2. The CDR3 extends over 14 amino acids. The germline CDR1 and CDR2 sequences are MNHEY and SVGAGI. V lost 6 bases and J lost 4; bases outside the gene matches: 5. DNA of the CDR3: TGTGCCAGCAGGTCCTCGGGGGGCACCGGGGAGCTGTTTTTT. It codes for CASRSSGGTGELFF.

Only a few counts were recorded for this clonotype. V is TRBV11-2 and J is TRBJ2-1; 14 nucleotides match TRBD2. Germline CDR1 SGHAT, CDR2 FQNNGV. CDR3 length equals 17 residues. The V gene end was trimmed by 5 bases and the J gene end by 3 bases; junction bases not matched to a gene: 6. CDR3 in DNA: TGTGCCAGCAGCCCGACTAGCGGGAGGGCCAGCTACAATGAGCAGTTCTTC. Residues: CASSPTSGRASYNEQFF.

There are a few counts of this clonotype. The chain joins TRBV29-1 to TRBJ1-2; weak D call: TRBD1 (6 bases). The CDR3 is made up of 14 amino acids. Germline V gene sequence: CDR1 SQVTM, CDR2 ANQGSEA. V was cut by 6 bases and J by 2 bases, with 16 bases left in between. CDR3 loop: CSVGGQRQNYGYTF. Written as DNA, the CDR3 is TGCAGCGTCGGGGGACAAAGACAGAACTATGGCTACACCTTC.

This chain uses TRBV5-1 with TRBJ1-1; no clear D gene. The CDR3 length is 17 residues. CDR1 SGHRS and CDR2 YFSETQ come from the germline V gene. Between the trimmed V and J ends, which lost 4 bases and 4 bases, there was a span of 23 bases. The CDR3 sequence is CASSPVPLLQHTTEAFF. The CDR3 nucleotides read TGCGCCAGCAGCCCTGTGCCCCTTCTACAGCACACCACTGAAGCTTTCTTT.

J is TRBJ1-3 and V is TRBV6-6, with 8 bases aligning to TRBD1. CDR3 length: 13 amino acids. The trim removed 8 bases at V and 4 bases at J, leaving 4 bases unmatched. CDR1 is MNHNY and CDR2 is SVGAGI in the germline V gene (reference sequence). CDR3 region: CASGQGGGNTIYF. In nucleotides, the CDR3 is TGTGCCAGCGGACAGGGTGGCGGAAACACCATATATTTT.

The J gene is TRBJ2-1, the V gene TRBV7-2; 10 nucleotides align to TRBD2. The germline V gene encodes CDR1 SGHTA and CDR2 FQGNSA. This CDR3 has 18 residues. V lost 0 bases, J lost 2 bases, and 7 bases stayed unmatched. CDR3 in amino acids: CASSLALLAGYAYNEQFF. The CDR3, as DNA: TGTGCCAGCAGCTTAGCCTTACTAGCGGGATATGCCTACAATGAGCAGTTCTTC.

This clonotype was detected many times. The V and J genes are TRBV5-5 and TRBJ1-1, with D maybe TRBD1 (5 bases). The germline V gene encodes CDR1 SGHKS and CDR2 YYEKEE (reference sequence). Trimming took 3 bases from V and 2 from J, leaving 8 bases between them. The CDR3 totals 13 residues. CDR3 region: CASSWQGNTEAFF. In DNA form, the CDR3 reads TGTGCCAGCAGCTGGCAGGGTAACACTGAAGCTTTCTTT.

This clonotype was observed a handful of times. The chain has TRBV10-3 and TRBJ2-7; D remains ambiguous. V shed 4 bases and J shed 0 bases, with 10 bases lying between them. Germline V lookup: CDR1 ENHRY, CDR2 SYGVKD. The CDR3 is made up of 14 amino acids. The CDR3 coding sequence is TGTGCCATCAGTGCGGTAGACAACTCCTACGAGCAGTACTTC. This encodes CAISAVDNSYEQYF.

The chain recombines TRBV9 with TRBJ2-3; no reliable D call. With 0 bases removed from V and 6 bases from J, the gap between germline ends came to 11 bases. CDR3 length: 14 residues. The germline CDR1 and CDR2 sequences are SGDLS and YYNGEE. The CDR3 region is CASSVGLSGDTQYF. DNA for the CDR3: TGTGCCAGCAGCGTAGGGTTGTCGGGTGATACGCAGTATTTT.

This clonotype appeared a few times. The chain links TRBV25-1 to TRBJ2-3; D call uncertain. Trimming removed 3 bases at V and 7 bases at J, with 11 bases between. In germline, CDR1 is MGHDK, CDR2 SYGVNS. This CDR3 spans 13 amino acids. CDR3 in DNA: TGTGCCAGCAGTGATAGGGCAGCCCATACGCAGTATTTT. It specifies CASSDRAAHTQYF. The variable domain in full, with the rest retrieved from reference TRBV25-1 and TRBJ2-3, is EADIYQTPRYLVIGTGKKITLECSQTMGHDKMYWYQQDPGMELHLIHYSYGVNSTEKGDLSSESTVSRIRTEHFPLTLESARPSHTSQYLCASSDRAAHTQYFGPGTRLTVL.

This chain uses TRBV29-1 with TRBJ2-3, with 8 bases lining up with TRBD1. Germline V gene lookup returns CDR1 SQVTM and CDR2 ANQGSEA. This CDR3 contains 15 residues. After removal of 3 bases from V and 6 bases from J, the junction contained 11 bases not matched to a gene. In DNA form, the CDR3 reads TGCAGCGTTGAGTCCAGGGGGCCTTCCTGGGATACGCAGTATTTT. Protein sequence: CSVESRGPSWDTQYF.

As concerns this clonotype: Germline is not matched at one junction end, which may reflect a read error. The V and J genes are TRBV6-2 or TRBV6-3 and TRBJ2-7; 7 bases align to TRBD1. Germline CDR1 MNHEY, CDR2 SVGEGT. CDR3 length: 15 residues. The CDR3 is CASGYRQGETYEQYF. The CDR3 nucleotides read TGTGCCAGCGGTTACCGTCAGGGGGAAACCTACGAGCAGTACTTC.